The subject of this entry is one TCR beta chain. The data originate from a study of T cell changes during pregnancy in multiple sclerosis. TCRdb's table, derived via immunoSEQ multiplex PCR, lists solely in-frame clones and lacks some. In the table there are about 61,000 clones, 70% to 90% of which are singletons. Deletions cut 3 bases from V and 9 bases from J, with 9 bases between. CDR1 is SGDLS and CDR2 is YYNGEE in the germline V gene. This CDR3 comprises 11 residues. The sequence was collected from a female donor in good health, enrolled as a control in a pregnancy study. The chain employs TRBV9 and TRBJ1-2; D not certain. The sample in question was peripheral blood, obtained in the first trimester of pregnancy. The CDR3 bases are TGTGCCAGCAGCGCCCAGTATAGCTACACCTTC. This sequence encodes CASSAQYSYTF. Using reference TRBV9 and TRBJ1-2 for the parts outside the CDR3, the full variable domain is DSGVTQTPKHLITATGQRVTLRCSPRSGDLSVYWYQQSLDQGLQFLIQYYNGEERAKGNILERFSAQQFPDLHSELNLSSLELGDSALYFCASSAQYSYTFGSGTRLTVV.